Listed below are T cell receptor beta chains from one sample, sequenced in a study of T cell responses to AZD1222 COVID-19 vaccine. Repertoires were generated with immunoSEQ multiplex PCR, while TCRdb's copy carries only in-frame clones and drops some. The profile shows fewer than 120,000 clones, 88% of them singletons. The sample was peripheral blood, taken on day 0 of AZD1222 vaccination. These receptors came from an adult in good health. Both conserved end residues are part of each CDR3. The D gene is left open where the match is weak. The size entry is marked missing in some rows and otherwise reads once, few, many or a size class.

clone size: -
V gene: TRBV11-2
D gene: TRBD1
J gene: TRBJ1-2
CDR3 DNA: TGTGCCAGCAGCCCAGCAGGGGGCTATGGCTACACCTTC
CDR3 protein: CASSPAGGYGYTF

clone size: once
V gene: TRBV11-2
D gene: -
J gene: TRBJ1-2
CDR3 DNA: TGTGCCAGCAGCCCTATCAGGGGAACAGGCGGCTACACCTTC
CDR3 protein: CASSPIRGTGGYTF

clone size: once
V gene: TRBV10-3
D gene: -
J gene: TRBJ2-1
CDR3 DNA: TGTGCCATCAGTGCCCGGGATACTATTGATGAGCAGTTCTTC
CDR3 protein: CAISARDTIDEQFF

clone size: few
V gene: TRBV6-1
D gene: -
J gene: TRBJ2-7
CDR3 DNA: TGTGCCAGCAGTGACCGGGACACACCCTTCTCCTACGAGCAGTACTTC
CDR3 protein: CASSDRDTPFSYEQYF

clone size: once
V gene: TRBV5-1
D gene: TRBD1
J gene: TRBJ1-4
CDR3 DNA: TGCGCCAGCAGCTTGGGACAGGGAACTAATGAAAAACTGTTTTTT
CDR3 protein: CASSLGQGTNEKLFF

clone size: -
V gene: TRBV20-1
D gene: -
J gene: TRBJ1-2
CDR3 DNA: TGCAGTTCCGGATTTACATGGGGCTACACCTTC
CDR3 protein: CSSGFTWGYTF

clone size: -
V gene: TRBV7-9
D gene: TRBD1
J gene: TRBJ1-1
CDR3 DNA: TGTGCCAGCAGCTCCCTACAGGGGGCTGGCACTGAAGCTTTCTTT
CDR3 protein: CASSSLQGAGTEAFF

clone size: -
V gene: TRBV19
D gene: -
J gene: TRBJ1-3
CDR3 DNA: TGTGCCAGTAGTAGAGGGTATGGAAACACCATATATTTT
CDR3 protein: CASSRGYGNTIYF

clone size: -
V gene: TRBV30
D gene: -
J gene: TRBJ1-5
CDR3 DNA: TGTGCCTGGAGTGTCGGACCGGGGCCCCAGCATTTT
CDR3 protein: CAWSVGPGPQHF

clone size: few
V gene: TRBV11-2
D gene: TRBD2
J gene: TRBJ2-7
CDR3 DNA: TGTGCCAGCAGGGGCGCTAGCGGGAGTCTTAGCTCCTACGAGCAGTACTTC
CDR3 protein: CASRGASGSLSSYEQYF

clone size: -
V gene: TRBV9
D gene: -
J gene: TRBJ2-7
CDR3 DNA: TGTGCCAGCAGTTATGGAGGTAGCTCCTACGAGCAGTACTTC
CDR3 protein: CASSYGGSSYEQYF

clone size: -
V gene: TRBV19
D gene: TRBD1
J gene: TRBJ1-5
CDR3 DNA: TGTGCCAGTACCCCCTCCTCCCCCTACAGGGGTGTGAGCAATCAGCCCCAGCATTTT
CDR3 protein: CASTPSSPYRGVSNQPQHF

clone size: -
V gene: TRBV3-1/TRBV3-2
D gene: -
J gene: TRBJ2-1
CDR3 DNA: TGTGCCAGCAGCCGCTTACAGGGATCCTCCTACAATGAGCAGTTCTTC
CDR3 protein: CASSRLQGSSYNEQFF

clone size: -
V gene: TRBV6-5
D gene: -
J gene: TRBJ1-1
CDR3 DNA: TGTGCCAGCAGTTACGCAGGGCGCTACACTGAAGCTTTCTTT
CDR3 protein: CASSYAGRYTEAFF

clone size: -
V gene: TRBV18
D gene: TRBD1
J gene: TRBJ2-2
CDR3 DNA: TGTGCCAGCTCAGGGGACAGGGGGCTCCTGAACACCGGGGAGCTGTTTTTT
CDR3 protein: CASSGDRGLLNTGELFF

clone size: once
V gene: TRBV5-4
D gene: TRBD1
J gene: TRBJ2-3
CDR3 DNA: TGTGCCAGCAGGCCCGGGACAGACGCAGATACGCAGTATTTT
CDR3 protein: CASRPGTDADTQYF

clone size: -
V gene: TRBV2
D gene: TRBD1
J gene: TRBJ1-2
CDR3 DNA: TGTGCCAGCAGTGACATGGGGGGAAGGGGGCGAAATGGCTACACCTTC
CDR3 protein: CASSDMGGRGRNGYTF

clone size: medium-sized
V gene: TRBV14
D gene: -
J gene: TRBJ1-2
CDR3 DNA: TGTGCCAGCAGCCAAGCGGCTGACAGTGGCTATGGCTACACCTTC
CDR3 protein: CASSQAADSGYGYTF

clone size: -
V gene: TRBV6-5
D gene: TRBD1
J gene: TRBJ2-7
CDR3 DNA: TGTGCCAGCCACCCATGGACAGGGCCACCCTACGAGCAGTACTTC
CDR3 protein: CASHPWTGPPYEQYF

clone size: -
V gene: TRBV3-1/TRBV3-2
D gene: -
J gene: TRBJ1-1
CDR3 DNA: TGTGCCAGCAGCCAAGTTGTTGGTTTCGCTTTCTTT
CDR3 protein: CASSQVVGFAFF

clone size: -
V gene: TRBV7-9
D gene: -
J gene: TRBJ1-5
CDR3 DNA: TGTGCCAGCAGCTCAACCCCGGCGAGCAATCAGCCCCAGCATTTT
CDR3 protein: CASSSTPASNQPQHF

clone size: few
V gene: TRBV3-1/TRBV3-2
D gene: -
J gene: TRBJ1-5
CDR3 DNA: TGTGCCAGCAGCCAAGGAGCCAGGTTCGGGCCGGAAAGCAATCAGCCCCAGCATTTT
CDR3 protein: CASSQGARFGPESNQPQHF

clone size: -
V gene: TRBV7-9
D gene: -
J gene: TRBJ1-1
CDR3 DNA: TGTGCCAAAGGACCAAAGGGGGGGATGAACACTGAAGCTTTCTTT
CDR3 protein: CAKGPKGGMNTEAFF

clone size: -
V gene: TRBV19
D gene: -
J gene: TRBJ1-4
CDR3 DNA: TGTGCCAGCCGAAGGATGGGGAAGGGTGAAAAACTGTTTTTT
CDR3 protein: CASRRMGKGEKLFF

clone size: -
V gene: TRBV7-8
D gene: -
J gene: TRBJ1-1
CDR3 DNA: TGTGCCAGCAGCCCAGAGAGGGTTACTGAAGCTTTCTTT
CDR3 protein: CASSPERVTEAFF

clone size: few
V gene: TRBV6-5
D gene: -
J gene: TRBJ1-2
CDR3 DNA: TGTGCCAGCAGTTACTCGAGTGCCCAGCATGGCTACACCTTC
CDR3 protein: CASSYSSAQHGYTF

clone size: few
V gene: TRBV5-1
D gene: -
J gene: TRBJ1-6
CDR3 DNA: TGCGCCAGCAGCTTTCATACAGGGCTGGGCTCCTATAATTCACCCCTCCACTTT
CDR3 protein: CASSFHTGLGSYNSPLHF

clone size: -
V gene: TRBV29-1
D gene: TRBD1
J gene: TRBJ2-5
CDR3 DNA: TGCAGCGTTCTGACAGGGGCGCAAGAGACCCAGTACTTC
CDR3 protein: CSVLTGAQETQYF

clone size: -
V gene: TRBV7-8
D gene: TRBD1
J gene: TRBJ2-6
CDR3 DNA: TGTGCCAGCAGCTTAGCGCTTAGGGACAGGGGATACTCTGGGGCCAACGTCCTGACTTTC
CDR3 protein: CASSLALRDRGYSGANVLTF

clone size: -
V gene: TRBV19
D gene: TRBD1
J gene: TRBJ2-2
CDR3 DNA: TGTGCCAGTAGTATTGGTGACAGGGGTGTCCCCGGGGAGCTGTTTTTT
CDR3 protein: CASSIGDRGVPGELFF

clone size: -
V gene: TRBV5-4
D gene: TRBD1
J gene: TRBJ2-1
CDR3 DNA: TGTGCCAGCAGCTTGTACAGGGGGGCCTACAATGAGCAGTTCTTC
CDR3 protein: CASSLYRGAYNEQFF

clone size: -
V gene: TRBV29-1
D gene: -
J gene: TRBJ2-6
CDR3 DNA: TGCAGCGTTGGGGGGCAGTTTTCCTCTGGGGCCAACGTCCTGACTTTC
CDR3 protein: CSVGGQFSSGANVLTF

clone size: -
V gene: TRBV28
D gene: -
J gene: TRBJ1-2
CDR3 DNA: TGTGCCAGCAGTTTACAGGATTATGGCTACACCTTC
CDR3 protein: CASSLQDYGYTF

clone size: -
V gene: TRBV6-5
D gene: -
J gene: TRBJ1-2
CDR3 DNA: TGTGCCAGCAGTTACAAGGAGGACAGTCTCTATGGCTACACCTTC
CDR3 protein: CASSYKEDSLYGYTF

clone size: -
V gene: TRBV4-1
D gene: -
J gene: TRBJ2-7
CDR3 DNA: TGCGCCAGCAGCTACAACGACGAGCAGTACTTC
CDR3 protein: CASSYNDEQYF

clone size: once
V gene: TRBV7-8
D gene: -
J gene: TRBJ1-3
CDR3 DNA: TGTGCCAGCAGCTCATCCCCGCCGGGTTTCCCTGTGGGAGGCTCTGGAAACACCATATATTTT
CDR3 protein: CASSSSPPGFPVGGSGNTIYF

clone size: -
V gene: TRBV5-4
D gene: TRBD2
J gene: TRBJ2-1
CDR3 DNA: TGTGCCAGCAGCTTGGCCCTAGCGGGAGACAATGAGCAGTTCTTC
CDR3 protein: CASSLALAGDNEQFF

clone size: -
V gene: TRBV5-8
D gene: -
J gene: TRBJ1-1
CDR3 DNA: TGTGCCAGCAGCTTGAGATCCGGAGCTTTCTTT
CDR3 protein: CASSLRSGAFF

clone size: -
V gene: TRBV30
D gene: -
J gene: TRBJ1-2
CDR3 DNA: TGTGCCTGGGCAAGCCCTGGGTTGCGGGGCTACACCTTC
CDR3 protein: CAWASPGLRGYTF

clone size: -
V gene: TRBV7-2
D gene: -
J gene: TRBJ2-3
CDR3 DNA: TGTGCCAGCAGCTTAGGGGGGGGCCAGGTTACGCAGTATTTT
CDR3 protein: CASSLGGGQVTQYF

clone size: -
V gene: TRBV29-1
D gene: TRBD1
J gene: TRBJ2-2
CDR3 DNA: TGCAGCGCCACGGACAGGGTGCCCGGGGAGCTGTTTTTT
CDR3 protein: CSATDRVPGELFF

clone size: -
V gene: TRBV18
D gene: -
J gene: TRBJ1-5
CDR3 DNA: TGTGCCAGCTCACCATGGGAGAATCAGCCCCAGCATTTT
CDR3 protein: CASSPWENQPQHF

clone size: -
V gene: TRBV3-1/TRBV3-2
D gene: TRBD2
J gene: TRBJ2-4
CDR3 DNA: TGTGCCAGCAGCCAACCTACTAGCGGGAGTTGGACCAAAAACATTCAGTACTTC
CDR3 protein: CASSQPTSGSWTKNIQYF

clone size: -
V gene: TRBV7-2
D gene: TRBD2
J gene: TRBJ2-1
CDR3 DNA: TGTGCCAGCAGCGGAGCCGGGACTAGCTACAATGAGCAGTTCTTC
CDR3 protein: CASSGAGTSYNEQFF

clone size: -
V gene: TRBV6-5
D gene: -
J gene: TRBJ1-1
CDR3 DNA: TGTGCCAGCCTCGACAGGTCCTACACTGAAGCTTTCTTT
CDR3 protein: CASLDRSYTEAFF

clone size: -
V gene: TRBV5-4
D gene: -
J gene: TRBJ2-7
CDR3 DNA: TGTGCCAGCAGTACCAAAAAGGACAGTCCTTCCTACGAGCAGTACTTC
CDR3 protein: CASSTKKDSPSYEQYF

clone size: -
V gene: TRBV2
D gene: TRBD1
J gene: TRBJ2-7
CDR3 DNA: TGTGCCAGCAGGGCAAATAGGGACAGGGGATACGAGCAGTACTTC
CDR3 protein: CASRANRDRGYEQYF

clone size: -
V gene: TRBV29-1
D gene: TRBD1
J gene: TRBJ2-7
CDR3 DNA: TGCAGCGTTGTCACCGGGACAGGGGTTTCCTACGAGCAGTACTTC
CDR3 protein: CSVVTGTGVSYEQYF

clone size: -
V gene: TRBV6-6
D gene: -
J gene: TRBJ2-7
CDR3 DNA: TGTGCCAGCAGTCGCGGTGCGGGAAGGGGGCCAGCCTACGAGCAGTACTTC
CDR3 protein: CASSRGAGRGPAYEQYF

clone size: few
V gene: TRBV7-9
D gene: -
J gene: TRBJ1-1
CDR3 DNA: TGTGCCAGCAGCTCCTTCATGAACACTGAAGCTTTCTTT
CDR3 protein: CASSSFMNTEAFF

clone size: once
V gene: TRBV19
D gene: -
J gene: TRBJ1-5
CDR3 DNA: TGTGCCAGTAGTTCCCGGGACGTGTTTTTTCAAGGGACCCAGCATTTT
CDR3 protein: CASSSRDVFFQGTQHF

clone size: -
V gene: TRBV3-1/TRBV3-2
D gene: TRBD1
J gene: TRBJ1-1
CDR3 DNA: TGTGCCAGCAGCCCGGAGGGGGCCCGAAGGAACACTGAAGCTTTCTTT
CDR3 protein: CASSPEGARRNTEAFF

clone size: -
V gene: TRBV18
D gene: -
J gene: TRBJ1-1
CDR3 DNA: TGTGCCAGCTCACCCTCGGAGGGGCTTTGGGGCACTGAAGCTTTCTTT
CDR3 protein: CASSPSEGLWGTEAFF

clone size: -
V gene: TRBV12-5
D gene: TRBD1
J gene: TRBJ1-1
CDR3 DNA: TGTGCTAGTCGGGGACAGGGATTCACTGAAGCTTTCTTT
CDR3 protein: CASRGQGFTEAFF

clone size: -
V gene: TRBV11-2
D gene: -
J gene: TRBJ1-3
CDR3 DNA: TGTGCCAGCAGCATGATCCAATCAGGGGGAAACACCATATATTTT
CDR3 protein: CASSMIQSGGNTIYF